This T cell receptor (beta chain) was identified during a study of a mutant IDH1 vaccine in newly diagnosed glioma. Study information: Treated patients comprised about 60% males and about 40% females, mean age approximately 38 years.

Turning to this clone: The antigen is undetermined.

V was pared by 2 bases and J by 4 bases, with 7 bases of the junction left unmatched. In germline, CDR1 is MDHEN, CDR2 SYDVKM. The CDR3 is 16 amino acids. Time point described: week 5, during vaccination. Vaccinated patients received 300 ug of mutant IDH1 20-mer peptide per dose, with topical imiquimod. Libraries were prepared by immunoSEQ multiplex PCR; TCRdb keeps only in-frame clonotypes and omits some of them. Among under 95,000 clones listed, 91% were seen once. This receptor was obtained from a woman aged 50 to 65 with glioma. This chain links TRBV28 with TRBJ1-2, with TRBD1 identical over 10 bases. Sample: PBMCs, taken from a glioma patient whose treatment included an IDH1 peptide vaccine. Written as DNA, the CDR3 is TGTGCCAGCAGTTTAATATCGACAGGGGGCGCCTATGGCTACACCTTC. Translating gives CASSLISTGGAYGYTF.